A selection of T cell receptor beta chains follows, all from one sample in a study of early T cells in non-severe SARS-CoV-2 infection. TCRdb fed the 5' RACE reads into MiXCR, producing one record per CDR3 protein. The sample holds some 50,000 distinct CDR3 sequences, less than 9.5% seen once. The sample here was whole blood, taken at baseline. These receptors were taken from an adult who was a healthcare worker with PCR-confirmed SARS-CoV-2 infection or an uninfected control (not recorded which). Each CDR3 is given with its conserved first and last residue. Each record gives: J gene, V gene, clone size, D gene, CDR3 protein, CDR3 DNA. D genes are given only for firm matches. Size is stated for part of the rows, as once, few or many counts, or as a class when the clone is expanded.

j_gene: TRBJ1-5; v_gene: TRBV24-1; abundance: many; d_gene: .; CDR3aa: CATSAGWDNQPQHF; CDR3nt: TGTGCCACCAGTGCGGGGTGGGACAATCAGCCCCAGCATTTT
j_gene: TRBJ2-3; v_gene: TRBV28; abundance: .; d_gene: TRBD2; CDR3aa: CAALGAGAQYNTDTQYF; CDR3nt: TGTGCCGCCTTAGGGGCGGGAGCACAATACAACACAGATACGCAGTATTTT
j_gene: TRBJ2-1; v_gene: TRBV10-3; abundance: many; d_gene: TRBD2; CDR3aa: CAISESTKRGTNEQFF; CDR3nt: TGTGCCATCAGTGAGTCGACAAAGCGGGGGACCAATGAGCAGTTCTTC
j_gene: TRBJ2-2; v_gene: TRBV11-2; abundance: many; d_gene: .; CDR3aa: CASSPGTLTGELFF; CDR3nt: TGTGCCAGCAGCCCCGGGACGTTAACCGGGGAGCTGTTTTTT
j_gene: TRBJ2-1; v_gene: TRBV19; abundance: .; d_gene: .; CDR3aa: CATAMGSSNEQFF; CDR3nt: TGTGCCACCGCTATGGGGTCCTCCAATGAGCAGTTCTTC
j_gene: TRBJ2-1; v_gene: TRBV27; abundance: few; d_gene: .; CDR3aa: CASRNFPGRYNEQFF; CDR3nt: TGTGCCAGCAGGAATTTTCCAGGCCGTTACAATGAGCAGTTCTTC
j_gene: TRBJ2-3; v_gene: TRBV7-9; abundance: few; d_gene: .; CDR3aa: CASSSSLDTDTQYF; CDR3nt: TGTGCCAGCAGCTCCTCCTTAGACACAGATACGCAGTATTTT
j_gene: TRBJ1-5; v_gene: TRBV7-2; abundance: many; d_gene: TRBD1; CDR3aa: CASSLGTGGNQPQHF; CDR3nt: TGTGCCAGCAGCTTAGGGACAGGGGGCAATCAGCCCCAGCATTTT
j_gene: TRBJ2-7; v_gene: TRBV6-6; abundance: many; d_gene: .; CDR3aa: CASSPRTWSSYEQYF; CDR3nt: TGTGCCAGCAGCCCCCGCACGTGGAGCTCCTACGAGCAGTACTTC
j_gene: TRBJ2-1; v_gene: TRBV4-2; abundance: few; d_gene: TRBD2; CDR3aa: CASSHPRGDNEQFF; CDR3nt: TGTGCCAGCAGCCACCCCCGGGGGGACAATGAGCAGTTCTTC
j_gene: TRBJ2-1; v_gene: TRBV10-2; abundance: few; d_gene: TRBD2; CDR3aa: CASSEELAVYNEQFF; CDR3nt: TGCGCCAGCAGTGAAGAACTAGCGGTTTACAATGAGCAGTTCTTC